Following are 16 T cell receptor beta chains from one sample sequenced in a study of blood T cell repertoires in COVID-19. Sequenced by immunoSEQ multiplex PCR; TCRdb stores in-frame clones only, minus some. The sample lists 140,000 or so clones, around 77% seen once, with 8.6% in the top ten. Sequencing used peripheral blood. The receptors come from a man over 45 with active or convalescent COVID-19.

This chain uses TRBV27 with TRBJ1-6, with a tentative D call TRBD1 (6 bases). There are 13 residues in the CDR3. With 11 bases removed from V and 9 bases from J, the gap between germline ends came to 17 bases. Per the germline V gene, CDR1 is MNHEY and CDR2 is SMNVEV (reference sequence). The CDR3 loop is CAVHSPRGSPLHF. CDR3 DNA: TGTGCCGTTCACAGCCCCAGGGGTTCACCCCTCCACTTT.

This sequence joins TRBV6-6 and TRBJ2-3, with 7 nucleotides matching TRBD2. Trimming at V came to 2 bases and at J to 2 bases, leaving 4 bases not matched to a gene. Per the germline V gene, CDR1 is MNHNY and CDR2 is SVGAGI (reference sequence). CDR3 length: 15 amino acids. CDR3 protein: CASSYPSGATDTQYF. The CDR3 nucleotides read TGTGCCAGCAGTTACCCTAGCGGTGCCACAGATACGCAGTATTTT.

The genes are TRBV9 and TRBJ2-1; TRBD1 aligns across 7 bases. Trimming removed 6 bases from V and 6 bases from J; junction bases left unmatched: 9. The CDR3 has 14 residues. The germline gives CDR1 SGDLS, CDR2 YYNGEE. The CDR3 here is CASTRQGFINEQFF. CDR3 nucleotide sequence: TGTGCCAGCACCCGACAGGGCTTTATCAATGAGCAGTTCTTC.

The gene calls are TRBV3-1 (or the pseudogene TRBV3-2) and TRBJ2-3; tentative D call: TRBD2 (5 bases). V dropped 1 base and J dropped 11 bases, with 19 bases sitting between them. This CDR3 is 15 amino acids long. CDR1 is LGHDT, CDR2 YNNKEL, per germline (reference sequence). The chain's CDR3 is CASSQGFEVRGGQYF. The CDR3 DNA reads as TGTGCCAGCAGCCAAGGGTTCGAAGTGAGAGGAGGGCAGTATTTT.

This sequence joins TRBV5-1 and TRBJ2-2, with a weak D call TRBD1 (6 bases). Germline assignment: CDR1 SGHRS and CDR2 YFSETQ. The CDR3 length is 14 residues. Trimming removed 4 bases at V and 3 bases at J, with 10 bases between. CDR3: CASSPWTDTGELFF. Here the CDR3 DNA reads TGCGCCAGCAGCCCATGGACAGACACCGGGGAGCTGTTTTTT.

The rearrangement uses TRBV11-2 and TRBJ2-1, with TRBD2 matching 9 bases. Germline V gene data show CDR1 as SGHAT and CDR2 as FQNNGV. The length of the CDR3 is 16 residues. With 5 bases clipped from V and 7 bases from J, the junction kept 12 bases outside the gene matches. The CDR3: CASSLGGISGRNEQFF. The CDR3 nucleotides read TGTGCCAGCAGCCTGGGCGGAATTAGCGGGAGAAATGAGCAGTTCTTC.

This clone was seen a handful of times. The gene calls are TRBV9 and TRBJ2-7; TRBD2 is a possible D gene (5 bases). V was pared by 1 base and J by 4 bases, with 9 bases between. CDR1 is SGDLS and CDR2 is YYNGEE in the germline V gene. CDR3 size: 13 residues. The CDR3 DNA reads TGTGCCAGCAGCGTAAGCGAGGGTTACGAGCAGTACTTC. It is translated as CASSVSEGYEQYF.

This chain connects TRBV6-5 to TRBJ2-5; the match to TRBD1 covers 10 bases. CDR1 MNHEY and CDR2 SVGAGI come from the germline V gene. CDR3 size: 14 residues. Germline trimming cut 10 bases from V and 5 bases from J; bases unmatched to any gene: 10. The CDR3 region is CATRGTGVRETQYF. In nucleotides, the CDR3 is TGTGCCACCCGGGGGACAGGGGTTCGGGAGACCCAGTACTTC.

The V gene is TRBV7-2, the J gene TRBJ2-7, with TRBD2 identical over 9 bases. With 5 bases clipped from V and 5 bases from J, the junction kept 7 bases outside the gene matches. The CDR3 is 14 residues long. Germline V CDR1 and CDR2: SGHTA, FQGNSA. The CDR3 DNA reads TGTGCCAGCAGCGCCGGTAGCGGGAGCAACGAGCAGTACTTC. Protein sequence: CASSAGSGSNEQYF.

The CDR3 nucleotides read TGTGCCAGTAACCTACAGCCAGGGGGTGAAAAACTGTTTTTT. This sequence encodes CASNLQPGGEKLFF. The gene calls are TRBV19 and TRBJ1-4, with 7 bases fitting TRBD1. J gave up 7 bases and V 7 bases, and 9 bases lay outside the gene matches. This CDR3 has 14 amino acids. The germline V gene encodes CDR1 LNHDA and CDR2 SQIVND (reference sequence).

This clone appeared a few times. This rearrangement joins TRBV7-2 to TRBJ2-1; tentatively, D is TRBD1 (5 bases). Germline values: CDR1 SGHTA, CDR2 FQGNSA. The CDR3 length is 15 residues. Trimming removed 1 base from V and 4 bases from J, with 11 bases in between. This CDR3 is CASSLVWTQYNEQFF. CDR3 DNA: TGTGCCAGCAGCTTAGTCTGGACACAATACAATGAGCAGTTCTTC.

The chain couples TRBV7-3 to TRBJ1-1; possibly TRBD1 for D (6 bases). V lost 4 bases to trimming and J lost 6 bases, with 15 bases between them. Germline CDR1 reads SGHTA; CDR2 reads FQGTGA. This CDR3 is 14 amino acids long. The CDR3 DNA follows: TGTGCCAGCAGCTGGGGGCCCGCCTCGTCTGAAGCTTTCTTT. Its protein is CASSWGPASSEAFF. Full variable domain (missing parts from reference TRBV7-3 and TRBJ1-1): GAGVSQTPSNKVTEKGKYVELRCDPISGHTALYWYRQSLGQGPEFLIYFQGTGAADDSGLPNDRFFAVRPEGSVSTLKIQRTERGDSAVYLCASSWGPASSEAFFGQGTRLTVV.

The chain uses TRBV6-1 and TRBJ2-2; TRBD2 might be the D (5 bases). The CDR3 has 15 amino acids. V lost 0 bases and J lost 3, with 8 bases in between. Germline V gene data show CDR1 as MNHNS and CDR2 as SASEGT. The CDR3 region is CASSEALLDTGELFF. DNA for the CDR3: TGTGCCAGCAGTGAAGCGTTACTAGACACCGGGGAGCTGTTTTTT.

This clone was counted a single time. The chain combines TRBV28 with TRBJ2-4; 8 bases are a match to TRBD1. V lost 7 bases to trimming and J lost 7 bases; unmatched junction nucleotides: 9. The V gene's germline CDR1 is MDHEN and CDR2 SYDVKM. CDR3 length: 14 residues. The CDR3 DNA is TGTGCCAGCACCCGGACAGGGTTTAGGAACATTCAGTACTTC. Translated, it gives CASTRTGFRNIQYF.

This sequence joins TRBV7-6 and TRBJ2-1, with 7 bases identical to TRBD2. The CDR3 has 16 amino acids. CDR1 and CDR2 from the germline V gene are SGHVS and FNYEAQ. V lost 0 bases, J lost 0 bases, and 2 bases stayed unmatched. In nucleotides, the CDR3 is TGTGCCAGCAGCTTAGCCGGGGGGTTCTCCTACAATGAGCAGTTCTTC. Amino acid sequence: CASSLAGGFSYNEQFF. The variable domain in full, completed from reference TRBV7-6 and TRBJ2-1, reads GAGVSQSPRYKVTKRGQDVALRCDPISGHVSLYWYRQALGQGPEFLTYFNYEAQQDKSGLPNDRFSAERPEGSISTLTIQRTEQRDSAMYRCASSLAGGFSYNEQFFGPGTRLTVL.

V usage is TRBV4-1 and J usage is TRBJ2-5, with 7 bases that match TRBD2. This CDR3 spans 14 amino acids. The ends lost 1 base at V and 4 bases at J; junction bases unmatched: 3. Looked up from germline, CDR1 is MGHRA and CDR2 is YSYEKL. In DNA, the CDR3 is TGCGCCAGCAGCCAAGTAGGGGAGGGAGAGACCCAGTACTTC. Residues: CASSQVGEGETQYF.